Below, 22 T cell receptor beta chains from the same sample are listed, as sequenced in a study of blood T cell repertoires in COVID-19. Data came from immunoSEQ multiplex PCR; TCRdb stores just in-frame clones and leaves some out. Of fewer than 200,000 clones listed, about 87% are singletons. Sequenced sample: peripheral blood. The receptors shown here come from a woman aged 70-85 years with COVID-19, enrolled during active disease.

The rearrangement joins TRBV9 to TRBJ1-4, with a tentative D call TRBD1 (6 bases). Germline V gene sequence: CDR1 SGDLS, CDR2 YYNGEE. V was shortened by 1 base and J by 8 bases, with 12 bases between the two germline ends. CDR3 length: 14 residues. The CDR3 DNA sequence: TGTGCCAGCAGCGTAAGGGTCCAGGGGGAAAAACTGTTTTTT. Translated: CASSVRVQGEKLFF. Together with reference TRBV9 and TRBJ1-4, the CDR3 gives the full variable domain: DSGVTQTPKHLITATGQRVTLRCSPRSGDLSVYWYQQSLDQGLQFLIQYYNGEERAKGNILERFSAQQFPDLHSELNLSSLELGDSALYFCASSVRVQGEKLFFGSGTQLSVL.

V gene TRBV30 combines with J gene TRBJ1-2; TRBD1 matches at 11 bases. This CDR3 comprises 13 residues. Germline V gene sequence: CDR1 GTSNPN, CDR2 SVGIG (reference sequence). Trimming removed 5 bases from V and 2 bases from J; junction bases left unmatched: 1. CDR3 residues: CAWWTGGNYGYTF. The CDR3 DNA reads TGTGCCTGGTGGACAGGGGGCAACTATGGCTACACCTTC.

The rearrangement links TRBV6-2 or TRBV6-3 to TRBJ2-7, with 9 bases aligning to TRBD1. Germline V gene lookup returns CDR1 MNHEY and CDR2 SVGEGT. The V and J ends lost 6 bases and 4 bases, in that order; junction bases with no gene match: 10. This CDR3 spans 15 amino acids. The CDR3 DNA follows: TGTGCCAGCAGCGGGACCGGGACAGGGAGGTACGAGCAGTACTTC. As protein: CASSGTGTGRYEQYF.

The V gene is TRBV6-1, the J gene TRBJ1-1, with 7 nucleotides matching TRBD1. Germline V gene lookup returns CDR1 MNHNS and CDR2 SASEGT. This CDR3 comprises 14 residues. The ends lost 3 bases at V and 1 base at J; junction bases unmatched: 2. This chain's CDR3 is CASSEGQSNTEAFF. In DNA, the CDR3 is TGTGCCAGCAGTGAGGGACAGTCGAACACTGAAGCTTTCTTT.

The chain has TRBV4-3 and TRBJ1-5, with TRBD1 identical over 8 bases. V dropped 2 bases and J dropped 4; count of bases not matched to a gene: 4. The CDR3 spans 15 residues. CDR1 is LGHNA and CDR2 is YSLEER in the germline V gene. The CDR3 sequence is CASSQQTGVNQPQHF. CDR3 in DNA: TGCGCCAGCAGCCAACAGACAGGGGTAAATCAGCCCCAGCATTTT.

This clone was counted once. The rearrangement uses TRBV3-1 (or the pseudogene TRBV3-2) and TRBJ2-1, with a possible D match to TRBD2 (6 bases). CDR1 and CDR2 (germline): LGHDT, YNNKEL (reference sequence). The CDR3 is 15 amino acids. The V end was cut by 0 bases, the J end by 4 bases, with 10 bases between. For the CDR3, the DNA is TGTGCCAGCAGCCAAGACGGGGGAGTTTACAATGAGCAGTTCTTC. As protein: CASSQDGGVYNEQFF.

The chain employs TRBV19 and TRBJ1-1; 9 nucleotides match TRBD1. V dropped 1 base and J dropped 5; count of bases not matched to a gene: 5. From germline, CDR1 is LNHDA and CDR2 SQIVND (reference sequence). This CDR3 has 15 residues. DNA of the CDR3: TGTGCCAGTAGTATAGGGGGGACAGGGTGGACTGAAGCTTTCTTT. Translated, it gives CASSIGGTGWTEAFF.

The chain recombines TRBV18 with TRBJ1-4; the D gene is possibly TRBD1 (5 bases). V was clipped by 1 base and J by 5 bases, with 8 bases between them. The CDR3 sequence is 14 residues long. Germline V CDR1 and CDR2: KGHSH, LQKENI. CDR3 loop: CASSPQGWNEKLFF. The CDR3 DNA follows: TGTGCCAGCTCACCACAGGGGTGGAATGAAAAACTGTTTTTT.

V and J are TRBV20-1 and TRBJ2-5, with D perhaps TRBD2 (5 bases). The CDR3 runs 14 residues. Trimming took off 3 bases at V and 4 bases at J, with 15 bases between the two ends. The germline V gene has CDR1 DFQATT and CDR2 SNEGSKA (reference sequence). CDR3 residues: CSASHFDRGETQYF. The CDR3 DNA sequence: TGCAGTGCTAGTCACTTCGATCGGGGAGAGACCCAGTACTTC.

V gene TRBV3-1 (or the pseudogene TRBV3-2) combines with J gene TRBJ2-7, with TRBD2 matching over 7 bases. J gave up 0 bases and V 6 bases, and 11 bases lay outside the gene matches. Germline V gives CDR1 LGHDT, CDR2 YNNKEL (reference sequence). The CDR3 has 16 amino acids. CDR3 in DNA: TGTGCCAGCAGTCGGACCGGGACTATAAGCTCCTACGAGCAGTACTTC. Its protein is CASSRTGTISSYEQYF.

This rearrangement joins TRBV14 to TRBJ1-1; 8 nucleotides line up with TRBD1. The CDR3 is made up of 15 amino acids. From germline, CDR1 is SGHDN and CDR2 FVKESK. The ends lost 3 bases at V and 5 bases at J; junction bases unmatched: 8. The CDR3 DNA is TGTGCCAGCAGCCAGAACAGGGGGTGGAAGACTGAAGCTTTCTTT. Translating it yields CASSQNRGWKTEAFF.

The chain carries TRBV29-1 and TRBJ1-1, with D perhaps matching TRBD1 (6 bases). Germline loops: CDR1 SQVTM, CDR2 ANQGSEA. V was shortened by 6 bases and J by 6 bases, with 14 bases between the two germline ends. The CDR3 has 12 residues. The CDR3: CSVIQGTAEAFF. The CDR3 nucleotides are TGCAGCGTAATACAGGGTACGGCTGAAGCTTTCTTT.

V is TRBV19 and J is TRBJ2-1; 9 positions match TRBD1. The V segment lost 6 bases and the J segment 7 bases; nucleotides outside the gene matches: 7. CDR3 length equals 14 residues. CDR1 and CDR2 from the germline V gene are LNHDA and SQIVND (reference sequence). This chain's CDR3 is CASRTGQGWNEQFF. For the CDR3, the DNA is TGTGCCAGTAGAACGGGACAGGGCTGGAATGAGCAGTTCTTC.

This chain joins TRBV6-1 and TRBJ1-6; 9 nucleotides align to TRBD1. CDR1 MNHNS and CDR2 SASEGT come from the germline V gene. The length of the CDR3 is 15 residues. J gave up 10 bases and V 5 bases, and 9 bases lay outside the gene matches. CDR3 coding DNA: TGTGCCAGCAGTCTCACCGTGACAGGGGGGTCACCCCTCCACTTT. It yields the protein CASSLTVTGGSPLHF.

The CDR3 sequence: CASSLMGHGETQYF. The DNA of the CDR3 is TGTGCCAGCAGCTTAATGGGACACGGAGAGACCCAGTACTTC. The V and J genes are TRBV7-2 and TRBJ2-5; maybe TRBD1 (6 bases). The CDR3 runs 14 residues. CDR1 and CDR2 (germline): SGHTA, FQGNSA. Deletions cut 2 bases from V and 4 bases from J, with 11 bases between.

As for this clone: Sequence at one end of the junction differs from germline and may be a read error. The chain joins TRBV9 to TRBJ2-3, with D possibly TRBD1 on 5 matching bases. This CDR3 region has 15 residues. Germline V gives CDR1 SGDLS, CDR2 YYNGEE. The CDR3 nucleotides are TGTGCTAGCAGTGGGTGGGGCGGAAGCACAGATACGCAGTATTTT. Translated, it gives CASSGWGGSTDTQYF.

The chain carries TRBV11-3 and TRBJ2-1, with 12 bases identical to TRBD2. Germline V gene sequence: CDR1 SGHNT, CDR2 YENEEA. The CDR3 extends over 13 amino acids. V lost 7 bases, J lost 15 bases, and 10 bases stayed unmatched. CDR3 bases: TGTGCCAGCAATCCTAGCGGGAGGGCCCCCTTGTTCTTC. Translated, it gives CASNPSGRAPLFF.

The chain couples TRBV11-2 to TRBJ1-1; possibly TRBD1 for D (5 bases). From germline, CDR1 is SGHAT and CDR2 FQNNGV. Trimming pared 5 bases from V and 4 bases from J, leaving 14 bases between. The CDR3 runs 14 residues. The CDR3 DNA reads TGTGCCAGCAGCCCGATCGGGGGGACCACTGAAGCTTTCTTT. Encoded protein: CASSPIGGTTEAFF.

The CDR3 coding sequence is TGCAGTGCTGAGGGGGAAGATACGCAGTATTTT. This encodes CSAEGEDTQYF. This chain uses TRBV20-1 with TRBJ2-3; TRBD1 might be the D (6 bases). The CDR3 totals 11 residues. Per germline, CDR1 DFQATT and CDR2 SNEGSKA (reference sequence). The V end lost 5 bases, the J end lost 5 bases, and 8 bases lay between the germline ends.

The chain combines TRBV27 with TRBJ2-1; D might be TRBD2 (5 bases). CDR1 and CDR2 from the germline V gene are MNHEY and SMNVEV (reference sequence). Deletions cut 2 bases from V and 1 base from J, with 27 bases between. The CDR3 is made up of 21 amino acids. The CDR3 protein is CASSLRVGEVRSERSYNEQFF. The DNA of the CDR3 is TGTGCCAGCAGTTTACGTGTGGGAGAGGTTCGAAGCGAACGGTCCTACAATGAGCAGTTCTTC.

The J gene is TRBJ2-1, the V gene TRBV11-2; 7 nucleotides align to TRBD2. V trimming: 5 bases; J trimming: 8 bases; junction bases outside the gene matches: 18. This CDR3 is 17 amino acids long. Germline V gives CDR1 SGHAT, CDR2 FQNNGV. Here the CDR3 reads CASSAPLRGTAGDEQFF. The CDR3 DNA follows: TGTGCCAGCAGCGCCCCATTGCGCGGGACGGCGGGGGATGAGCAGTTCTTC.

The chain couples TRBV4-2 to TRBJ2-2, with 7 bases aligning to TRBD1. Germline trimming cut 4 bases from V and 4 bases from J; bases unmatched to any gene: 12. From germline, CDR1 is LGHNA and CDR2 YNFKEQ. The CDR3 sequence is 17 residues long. The CDR3 nucleotides read TGTGCCAGCAGCCTAACCCGGGACAGTGAGACCACCGGGGAGCTGTTTTTT. It translates to CASSLTRDSETTGELFF.